A selection of T cell receptor beta chains follows, all from one sample in a study of shared clonotypes between healthy human individuals. TCRdb keeps only in-frame clones here, not all; method: immunoSEQ multiplex PCR. The table includes 2 million to 2.5 million clones, 95% detected once. The sequenced sample was naive CD4+ T cells sorted from blood. The receptor source for this set is a man between 18 and 29 years old in good health. Each CDR3 is given with its conserved first and last residue. D genes are given only for firm matches. For some rows the clone size is stated as once, few or many, or as a class when expanded; others skip it.

size	D	J	V	CDR3	DNA
NA	TRBD1	TRBJ2-4	TRBV6-5	CASSSGGKNIQYF	TGTGCCAGCAGTTCAGGGGGCAAAAACATTCAGTACTTC
NA	TRBD2	TRBJ2-3	TRBV9	CASSATSGAPFTDTQYF	TGTGCCAGCAGCGCCACTAGCGGGGCCCCCTTCACAGATACGCAGTATTTT
NA	TRBD2	TRBJ2-7	TRBV14	CASSQDLAGRPYEQYF	TGTGCCAGCAGCCAAGACCTAGCGGGGAGACCTTACGAGCAGTACTTC
NA	TRBD2	TRBJ2-7	TRBV5-4	CASSPSGPGGTPYEQYF	TGTGCCAGCAGCCCTTCAGGACCGGGAGGGACTCCCTACGAGCAGTACTTC
NA	TRBD1	TRBJ1-2	TRBV6-1	CASSAPGQGANYGYTF	TGTGCCAGCAGTGCCCCGGGACAGGGGGCGAACTATGGCTACACCTTC
NA	NA	TRBJ1-6	TRBV28	CASRGGGGLLLHF	TGTGCCAGCAGGGGCGGTGGGGGTTTACTCCTCCACTTT
NA	NA	TRBJ1-3	TRBV9	CASSEHRDDSGNTIYF	TGTGCCAGCAGCGAACACCGGGACGACTCTGGAAACACCATATATTTT
NA	TRBD1	TRBJ2-1	TRBV10-3	CAISSSGQAYNEQFF	TGTGCCATCAGCTCATCCGGACAGGCCTACAATGAGCAGTTCTTC
NA	NA	TRBJ2-2	TRBV4-1	CASSQGVVLVAGELFF	TGCGCCAGCAGCCAGGGCGTGGTACTAGTTGCCGGGGAGCTGTTTTTT
NA	NA	TRBJ2-6	TRBV2	CASSGGLRPGANVLTF	TGTGCCAGCAGTGGAGGGCTGAGACCTGGGGCCAACGTCCTGACTTTC
NA	TRBD1	TRBJ1-2	TRBV6-5	CASRRTGALYGYTF	TGTGCCAGCAGACGGACAGGGGCCCTTTATGGCTACACCTTC
once	NA	TRBJ2-1	TRBV11-2	CASSLGGKAPFQQFF	TGTGCCAGCAGCTTAGGAGGTAAAGCCCCCTTTCAGCAGTTCTTC
NA	NA	TRBJ1-1	TRBV18	CASSVDRNTEAFF	TGTGCCAGCTCGGTCGACAGGAACACTGAAGCTTTCTTT
NA	TRBD2	TRBJ2-3	TRBV5-1	CASSLADRTDTQYF	TGCGCCAGCAGTCTAGCGGACCGCACAGATACGCAGTATTTT
NA	NA	TRBJ1-2	TRBV5-1	CASRPSRDSDSTF	TGCGCCAGCAGACCTTCCCGCGACAGCGATAGCACCTTC
NA	TRBD1	TRBJ1-6	TRBV5-4	CASSNRDRLNSPLHF	TGTGCCAGCAGCAATCGGGACAGACTAAATTCACCCCTCCACTTT
once	TRBD2	TRBJ2-2	TRBV5-4	CASSLLAGVGTGELFF	TGTGCCAGCAGCCTATTAGCGGGAGTAGGGACCGGGGAGCTGTTTTTT
NA	NA	TRBJ2-1	TRBV4-3	CASSQEGSAGYNEQFF	TGCGCCAGCAGCCAAGAAGGTTCGGCGGGATACAATGAGCAGTTCTTC
NA	TRBD2	TRBJ2-7	TRBV11-2	CASSRGLVWQQYF	TGTGCCAGCAGTCGCGGACTAGTCTGGCAGCAGTACTTC
NA	TRBD1	TRBJ2-2	TRBV5-1	CASSTTGVRTGELFF	TGCGCCAGCAGCACGACAGGGGTTAGGACCGGGGAGCTGTTTTTT
once	NA	TRBJ1-1	TRBV28	CASSAPGNPLNTEAFF	TGTGCCAGCAGTGCCCCGGGAAATCCCTTGAACACTGAAGCTTTCTTT
NA	NA	TRBJ2-3	TRBV2	CASRTDTDTQYF	TGTGCCAGCAGGACAGACACAGATACGCAGTATTTT
once	NA	TRBJ1-4	TRBV5-7	CASSSRGTALNATNEKLFF	TGTGCCAGCAGCTCGAGAGGGACGGCCCTTAACGCAACTAATGAAAAACTGTTTTTT
once	NA	TRBJ2-7	TRBV9	CASSVTGTGRQYF	TGTGCCAGCAGCGTAACCGGCACCGGGCGGCAGTACTTC
NA	NA	TRBJ1-2	TRBV11-2	CASSLDQGAGGYTF	TGTGCCAGCAGCTTAGATCAAGGGGCTGGTGGCTACACCTTC
NA	TRBD2	TRBJ2-1	TRBV10-2	CASLLGLAGGIYNEQFF	TGCGCCAGCTTGTTAGGACTAGCGGGGGGGATCTACAATGAGCAGTTCTTC
NA	TRBD1	TRBJ1-4	TRBV6-1	CASNQRGQGYEKLFF	TGTGCCAGCAATCAGAGGGGACAGGGATATGAAAAACTGTTTTTT
NA	NA	TRBJ2-3	TRBV7-7	CASSNVLTDTQYF	TGTGCTAGCAGCAACGTACTCACAGATACGCAGTATTTT
NA	TRBD1	TRBJ2-4	TRBV11-2	CASSLPGQSRNIQYF	TGTGCCAGCAGCTTACCGGGACAGAGTAGGAACATTCAGTACTTC
NA	TRBD1	TRBJ2-1	TRBV6-1	CASRTGTEQFF	TGTGCCAGCAGGACAGGGACTGAGCAGTTCTTC
NA	NA	TRBJ1-1	TRBV19	CASSIIVSGTEAFF	TGTGCCAGTAGTATCATTGTCAGCGGCACTGAAGCTTTCTTT
NA	NA	TRBJ1-6	TRBV7-8	CASSRESGYNSPLHF	TGTGCCAGCAGCCGGGAGTCAGGCTATAATTCACCCCTCCACTTT
NA	TRBD1	TRBJ2-1	TRBV10-2	CASRGTVPHNEQFF	TGCGCCAGCAGAGGGACAGTTCCCCACAATGAGCAGTTCTTC
NA	TRBD1	TRBJ1-2	TRBV6-7	CASSGQGEKDGYTF	TGTGCCAGCAGTGGACAGGGGGAAAAGGATGGCTACACCTTC
NA	NA	TRBJ1-1	TRBV4-3	CASSQVHGTEAFF	TGCGCCAGCAGCCAAGTCCACGGCACTGAAGCTTTCTTT
NA	TRBD2	TRBJ2-3	TRBV9	CASSARLATTTDTQYF	TGTGCCAGCAGCGCGCGACTAGCGACCACCACAGATACGCAGTATTTT
few	TRBD2	TRBJ2-1	TRBV10-3	CAISEYSGASSYNEQFF	TGTGCCATCAGTGAGTACAGCGGGGCCTCATCCTACAATGAGCAGTTCTTC
NA	NA	TRBJ2-1	TRBV6-5	CASRDGSSYNEQFF	TGTGCCAGCAGGGACGGGAGCTCCTACAATGAGCAGTTCTTC
once	TRBD1	TRBJ1-5	TRBV30	CAWSRDRGEYSNQPQHF	TGTGCCTGGAGCCGGGACAGGGGAGAGTATAGCAATCAGCCCCAGCATTTT
NA	TRBD1	TRBJ1-1	TRBV10-3	CAISDLTGGETEAFF	TGTGCCATCAGTGACTTGACAGGGGGGGAGACTGAAGCTTTCTTT
NA	NA	TRBJ1-1	TRBV7-9	CASSLRTSTEAFF	TGTGCCAGCAGCTTACGGACCAGCACTGAAGCTTTCTTT
NA	TRBD2	TRBJ2-7	TRBV19	CATLASGSSYEQYF	TGTGCCACACTGGCTAGCGGGAGCTCCTACGAGCAGTACTTC
NA	TRBD1	TRBJ2-5	TRBV7-6	CASSLSPGGGETQYF	TGTGCCAGCAGCCTAAGTCCAGGGGGCGGAGAGACCCAGTACTTC